This TCR beta chain emerged from a study of T-cell memory formation after mild COVID-19. Overall study results and limits: CD4+ contracting clones lay mainly in CM and EM, CD8+ ones in EMRA.

CDR3 length: 14 residues. Germline loops: CDR1 MGHRA, CDR2 YSYEKL. The ends were cut back, 1 base at V and 0 bases at J, with 7 bases in the middle. Each CDR3 protein is one row after TCRdb ran MiXCR on the 5' RACE reads. The top ten hold more than 25% of the sample, which has over 130,000 distinct CDR3 sequences, 13% to 15% seen once. This clonotype has a handful of counts. Its cognate antigen is unknown. This TCR came from an adult woman who had mild COVID-19 (a few samples of this study predate the infection). Cell type and time point are not known. Material for sequencing was PBMCs or a T cell subset sorted from them (not recorded which). The V call is TRBV4-1, the J call TRBJ2-7; D is unresolved. CDR3 nucleotides: TGCGCCAGCAGCCAAGGCGGTAGCTCCTACGAGCAGTACTTC. It yields the protein CASSQGGSSYEQYF.